A single sample is the source of the 24 T cell receptor beta chains below, sequenced in a study of shared clonotypes between healthy human individuals. The repertoire was sequenced with immunoSEQ multiplex PCR; TCRdb's copy has only in-frame clones and lacks some. The sample records some 2.4 million clones, over 85% being singletons. Source material: naive CD4+ T cells from PBMCs. Subset denoted: CD45RA+ positively selected. These receptors all come from a man between 18 and 29 years old in good health. Some clones in this sample may be carry-over from other donors' samples.

Only a few counts were recorded for this clone. The chain uses TRBV2 and TRBJ1-5; no firm D call. Per germline, CDR1 SNHLY and CDR2 FYNNEI. This CDR3 comprises 14 residues. The V and J ends lost 10 bases and 7 bases respectively, with 20 bases between them. The CDR3 loop reads CATKQSGLGQPQHF. The CDR3, as DNA: TGTGCCACGAAACAATCGGGCCTAGGGCAGCCCCAGCATTTT.

CDR3 sequence reads: CASSRGQGARGNTIYF. The CDR3 nucleotides read TGTGCCAGCAGCCGGGGACAGGGGGCGCGTGGAAACACCATATATTTT. This chain connects TRBV5-4 to TRBJ1-3; 12 nucleotides agree with TRBD1. Per germline, CDR1 SGHNT and CDR2 YYREEE (reference sequence). CDR3 length equals 16 residues. Losses at the gene ends were 4 bases for V and 3 bases for J; bases not matched to a gene: 5.

The chain links TRBV5-1 to TRBJ2-5; D is perhaps TRBD1 (6 bases). CDR1 SGHRS and CDR2 YFSETQ come from the germline V gene. Deletions cut 5 bases from V and 4 bases from J, with 15 bases between. CDR3 length: 14 amino acids. CDR3 sequence (DNA): TGCGCCAGCAGAAAACAGGGATTTGGAGAGACCCAGTACTTC. Translating it yields CASRKQGFGETQYF.

This clone was counted once. V and J are TRBV27 and TRBJ1-2; D gene uncertain. Trimming cost V 0 bases and J 3 bases, with 8 bases left between them. The CDR3 covers 14 residues. CDR1 and CDR2 from the germline V gene are MNHEY and SMNVEV (reference sequence). CDR3 bases: TGTGCCAGCAGTTTATCGAATCGCCACTATGGCTACACCTTC. Amino acid sequence: CASSLSNRHYGYTF.

V usage is TRBV5-1 and J usage is TRBJ2-1; no clear D. V gave up 0 bases and J gave up 6 bases, with 10 bases separating them. This CDR3 comprises 14 residues. CDR1 is SGHRS, CDR2 YFSETQ, per germline. The CDR3 reads CASSLGASTNEQFF. The CDR3 DNA reads TGCGCCAGCAGCTTGGGGGCCAGTACCAATGAGCAGTTCTTC.

This rearrangement joins TRBV19 to TRBJ1-6; D uncertain. CDR1 LNHDA and CDR2 SQIVND come from the germline V gene (reference sequence). V lost 10 bases and J lost 0, with 16 bases in between. The CDR3 runs to 16 residues. The CDR3 sequence: CATKLEPSSYNSPLHF. The CDR3 DNA is TGTGCCACCAAGCTAGAGCCGAGCTCCTATAATTCACCCCTCCACTTT.

This clone is a singleton in its sample. In nucleotides, the CDR3 is TGTGCCAGCACGGCGGCAGGGAAGAACACTGAAGCTTTCTTT. Protein sequence: CASTAAGKNTEAFF. The rearrangement uses TRBV2 and TRBJ1-1; weak D call: TRBD1 (5 bases). Germline V gives CDR1 SNHLY, CDR2 FYNNEI. The V gene lost 7 bases and the J gene lost 1 base, with 13 bases spanning the gap. CDR3 length: 14 residues.

The rearrangement links TRBV7-2 to TRBJ2-5, with D hard to call. The germline gives CDR1 SGHTA, CDR2 FQGNSA. Trimming cost V 6 bases and J 5 bases, with 10 bases left between them. The CDR3 loop spans 12 amino acids. DNA for the CDR3: TGTGCCAGCAGTTTAAACGGCGAGACCCAGTACTTC. Translating gives CASSLNGETQYF. The entire variable domain, with the rest obtained from reference TRBV7-2 and TRBJ2-5, is as follows: GAGVSQSPSNKVTEKGKDVELRCDPISGHTALYWYRQSLGQGLEFLIYFQGNSAPDKSGLPSDRFSAERTGGSVSTLTIQRTQQEDSAVYLCASSLNGETQYFGPGTRLLVL.

The chain joins TRBV28 to TRBJ2-7; 9 bases align to TRBD1. With V trimmed by 5 bases and J by 7 bases, 12 bases remained unmatched. The CDR3 is 15 residues long. Germline V gene lookup returns CDR1 MDHEN and CDR2 SYDVKM. The CDR3 loop reads CASSPSGQGVGEQYF. The CDR3 region has the DNA TGTGCCAGCAGTCCATCGGGACAGGGAGTGGGTGAGCAGTACTTC.

This clone has only a few counts. The chain employs TRBV7-8 and TRBJ2-2; no definite D call. Trimming stripped 5 bases from V and 8 bases from J, with 12 bases between. Germline V CDR1 and CDR2: SGHVS, FQNEAQ. This CDR3 contains 13 residues. The CDR3 nucleotides are TGTGCCAGCAGCCTGGCTAAGGGTGGGGAGCTGTTTTTT. Amino acids: CASSLAKGGELFF.

This sequence joins TRBV19 and TRBJ2-3, with a weak D call TRBD1 (5 bases). The CDR3 extends over 15 amino acids. V was pared by 3 bases and J by 1 base, with 11 bases between. The germline CDR1 and CDR2 sequences are LNHDA and SQIVND (reference sequence). CDR3 residues: CASSIGQGRTDTQYF. For the CDR3, the DNA is TGTGCCAGTAGTATCGGGCAGGGCCGCACAGATACGCAGTATTTT. Together with reference TRBV19 and TRBJ2-3, the CDR3 gives the full variable domain: DGGITQSPKYLFRKEGQNVTLSCEQNLNHDAMYWYRQDPGQGLRLIYYSQIVNDFQKGDIAEGYSVSREKKESFPLTVTSAQKNPTAFYLCASSIGQGRTDTQYFGPGTRLTVL.

The rearrangement links TRBV18 to TRBJ2-3; weak D call: TRBD1 (6 bases). Looked up from germline, CDR1 is KGHSH and CDR2 is LQKENI. Between the trimmed V and J ends, which lost 5 bases and 4 bases, there was a span of 19 bases. CDR3 size: 16 residues. The CDR3 DNA is TGTGCCAGCTCATCCAACGTACAGGGAGCGTCAGATACGCAGTATTTT. Residues: CASSSNVQGASDTQYF. The whole variable domain, filled in from reference TRBV18 and TRBJ2-3, reads NAGVMQNPRHLVRRRGQEARLRCSPMKGHSHVYWYRQLPEEGLKFMVYLQKENIIDESGMPKERFSAEFPKEGPSILRIQQVVRGDSAAYFCASSSNVQGASDTQYFGPGTRLTVL.

CDR3 sequence (DNA): TGTGCCAGCAGCTGGCTTAGCGGGAGGGCCACCGGGGAGCTGTTTTTT. It encodes CASSWLSGRATGELFF. The V call is TRBV5-5, the J call TRBJ2-2; 11 positions match TRBD2. V lost 3 bases, J lost 4 bases, and 5 bases stayed unmatched. The CDR3 runs 16 residues. Germline CDR1 is SGHKS and CDR2 is YYEKEE (reference sequence).

This rearrangement joins TRBV4-2 to TRBJ2-7; D gene uncertain. Trimming pared 0 bases from V and 1 base from J, leaving 10 bases between. This CDR3 is 15 amino acids long. Germline CDR1 and CDR2: LGHNA and YNFKEQ. The CDR3 protein is CASSQEGWRSYEQYF. In nucleotides, the CDR3 is TGTGCCAGCAGCCAAGAAGGATGGAGATCCTACGAGCAGTACTTC.

On this clone: At the DNA level, this CDR3 is encoded by other sequences in the same sample as well. V is TRBV18 and J is TRBJ2-5; D call uncertain. The J call is doubtful: the DNA matches TRBJ2-7 better. In germline, CDR1 is KGHSH, CDR2 LQKENI. The CDR3 sequence is 12 residues long. The CDR3 loop is CASSPSSYEQYF. The CDR3 coding sequence is TGTGCCAGCTCACCTAGCTCCTACGAGCAGTACTTC.

The chain links TRBV6-5 to TRBJ2-2; the D is unclear. Germline V CDR1 and CDR2: MNHEY, SVGAGI. V dropped 6 bases and J dropped 4 bases, with 12 bases sitting between them. This CDR3 comprises 14 residues. In DNA, the CDR3 is TGTGCCAGCAGCCCCACTACCCTCACCGGGGAGCTGTTTTTT. This translates into CASSPTTLTGELFF.

J is TRBJ1-1 and V is TRBV27; D possibly corresponds to TRBD1 (6 bases). Germline CDR1 is MNHEY and CDR2 is SMNVEV (reference sequence). CDR3 length: 15 amino acids. V lost 2 bases and J lost 7, with 17 bases in between. This chain's CDR3 is CASSLLWAGGNEAFF. In DNA, the CDR3 is TGTGCCAGCAGTTTACTTTGGGCCGGGGGCAATGAAGCTTTCTTT.

The chain has TRBV5-1 and TRBJ2-7, with D possibly matching TRBD1 (6 bases). Trimming removed 7 bases at V and 6 bases at J, with 20 bases between. Germline V CDR1 and CDR2: SGHRS, YFSETQ. The CDR3 is made up of 14 amino acids. CDR3 loop: CASRLTGTITEQYF. DNA for the CDR3: TGCGCCAGCCGCCTTACAGGGACGATCACCGAGCAGTACTTC.

The gene calls are TRBV14 and TRBJ2-5, with 8 bases aligning to TRBD2. Per germline, CDR1 SGHDN and CDR2 FVKESK. J lost 1 base, V lost 6 bases, and 7 bases had no gene match. There are 15 residues in the CDR3. The CDR3 nucleotides read TGTGCCAGCAGTCTTATTACTAGCGGCCAAGAGACCCAGTACTTC. Amino acid sequence: CASSLITSGQETQYF.

V gene TRBV4-2 combines with J gene TRBJ2-5; tentative D call: TRBD1 (5 bases). Trimming cost V 1 base and J 4 bases, with 22 bases left between them. Looked up from germline, CDR1 is LGHNA and CDR2 is YNFKEQ. The CDR3 sequence is 18 residues long. CDR3 in amino acids: CASSQVGVWPGAGETQYF. The DNA for the CDR3 is TGTGCCAGCAGCCAAGTAGGAGTTTGGCCTGGGGCCGGAGAGACCCAGTACTTC.

The rearrangement joins TRBV6-1 to TRBJ2-2, with D possibly matching TRBD2 (6 bases). Trimming took off 6 bases at V and 0 bases at J, with 8 bases between the two ends. CDR1 is MNHNS, CDR2 SASEGT, per germline. CDR3 length: 14 residues. DNA of the CDR3: TGTGCCAGCAGCCGGGACTCGAACACCGGGGAGCTGTTTTTT. This translates into CASSRDSNTGELFF.

The rearrangement links TRBV2 to TRBJ2-5, with D maybe TRBD1 (6 bases). Germline CDR1 SNHLY, CDR2 FYNNEI. Deletions cut 6 bases from V and 7 bases from J, with 15 bases between. This CDR3 comprises 13 residues. This chain's CDR3 is CASRHRDEGTQYF. The CDR3 DNA reads as TGTGCCAGCAGGCACAGGGACGAGGGGACCCAGTACTTC.

V and J are TRBV27 and TRBJ2-7; D is undetermined. The CDR3 sequence is 13 residues long. The germline V gene has CDR1 MNHEY and CDR2 SMNVEV (reference sequence). The germline V and J ends were trimmed by 0 bases and 1 base, with 4 bases remaining between them. CDR3 residues: CASSLSWSYEQYF. The CDR3 bases are TGTGCCAGCAGTTTATCTTGGTCCTACGAGCAGTACTTC.

The rearrangement uses TRBV9 and TRBJ2-1; TRBD1 agrees at 7 bases. In germline, CDR1 is SGDLS, CDR2 YYNGEE. This CDR3 region has 14 residues. Losses at the gene ends were 3 bases for V and 9 bases for J; bases not matched to a gene: 9. CDR3 sequence reads: CASSDRGLWSEQFF. The DNA of the CDR3 is TGTGCCAGCAGCGACAGGGGATTATGGAGTGAGCAGTTCTTC.